The 32 T cell receptor beta chains in this list originate from one sample, sequenced in a study of monozygotic twins with inflammatory bowel disease. No DNA is given; TCRdb re-called the 5' RACE reads and lists each CDR3 protein once. In total, the table holds more than 300,000 distinct CDR3 sequences. Source material: blood. The receptors derive from a human donor with ulcerative colitis or Crohn's disease, or a healthy co-twin of an affected twin (not recorded which).

The chain has TRBV7-9 and TRBJ2-5; without DNA, the TCRdb call of TRBD1 cannot be checked. The germline CDR1 and CDR2 sequences are SEHNR and FQNEAQ (reference sequence). This CDR3 contains 14 residues. This CDR3 is CASSAQKGVGTQYF.

The chain uses TRBV6-1 and TRBJ2-7; the TRBD1 assignment by TCRdb is unverifiable without DNA. Germline V gene data show CDR1 as MNHNS and CDR2 as SASEGT. The CDR3 is 14 residues long. The CDR3 spells CASGTMGAGYEQYF.

V gene TRBV7-2 combines with J gene TRBJ2-1; TCRdb designates TRBD1, a call that cannot be tested without DNA. The CDR3 runs 14 residues. CDR1 is SGHTA and CDR2 is FQGNSA in the germline V gene. This CDR3 reads CASSPTGGHYEQFF.

CDR3 amino acids: CASSIGAATDTQYF. The chain combines TRBV19 with TRBJ2-3; TCRdb's D gene call, TRBD1, goes unchecked for lack of DNA. The CDR3 loop spans 14 amino acids. CDR1 is LNHDA and CDR2 is SQIVND in the germline V gene (reference sequence).

The rearrangement joins TRBV14 to TRBJ2-1; the TRBD1 assignment by TCRdb is unverifiable without DNA. The CDR3 consists of 18 residues. Germline V gene data show CDR1 as SGHDN and CDR2 as FVKESK. CDR3 amino acids: CASSQDSPGTSSYNEQFF.

The V and J genes are TRBV5-1 and TRBJ1-3; lacking DNA, the TRBD1 call made by TCRdb goes unchecked. Per germline, CDR1 SGHRS and CDR2 YFSETQ. CDR3 length equals 15 residues. Here the CDR3 reads CASSLVTGAGNTIYF.

The chain uses TRBV7-8 and TRBJ1-1. CDR3 length: 13 amino acids. Per germline, CDR1 SGHVS and CDR2 FQNEAQ. The CDR3 here is CASSLGALLGAFF.

The J gene is TRBJ1-5, the V gene TRBV2; no DNA is available, so the TRBD1 call from TCRdb remains unchecked. The CDR3 contains 18 residues. Per the germline V gene, CDR1 is SNHLY and CDR2 is FYNNEI. The CDR3 spells CASSERFLSGHSNQPQHF. Variable domain in full (rest from reference TRBV2 and TRBJ1-5): EPEVTQTPSHQVTQMGQEVILRCVPISNHLYFYWYRQILGQKVEFLVSFYNNEISEKSEIFDDQFSVERPDGSNFTLKIRSTKLEDSAMYFCASSERFLSGHSNQPQHFGDGTRLSIL.

The J gene is TRBJ1-3, the V gene TRBV7-8. The CDR3 has 15 residues. CDR1 and CDR2 (germline): SGHVS, FQNEAQ. The CDR3 spells CASSLLYTSGNTIYF.

The chain employs TRBV6-5 and TRBJ2-5; TCRdb lists TRBD1, though no DNA is available to test this call. The CDR3 is 13 residues long. Germline CDR1 is MNHEY and CDR2 is SVGAGI. The CDR3 loop reads CASRNGDTETQYF.

The chain couples TRBV6-5 to TRBJ1-1. The CDR3 covers 13 residues. CDR1 and CDR2 from the germline V gene are MNHEY and SVGAGI. The CDR3 sequence is CASSPTGRAEAFF.

V and J are TRBV20-1 and TRBJ2-1; the TCRdb D gene call, TRBD2, has no DNA to confirm it. Germline-derived CDR1 and CDR2 are DFQATT and SNEGSKA (reference sequence). The CDR3 contains 12 residues. CDR3 sequence: CSAKRGAHEQFF.

This chain connects TRBV5-1 to TRBJ1-2; TCRdb's assignment of TRBD1 cannot be checked, as there is no DNA. This CDR3 spans 13 amino acids. Germline V gene data show CDR1 as SGHRS and CDR2 as YFSETQ. CDR3 region: CASSAGGAYGYTF.

The genes are TRBV7-2 and TRBJ2-7. The CDR3 sequence is 15 residues long. Germline CDR1 reads SGHTA; CDR2 reads FQGNSA. The chain's CDR3 is CASSLWTASSYEQYF.

CDR3 region: CASSLGQGVVEQYF. The chain employs TRBV7-9 and TRBJ2-7; the D gene TCRdb calls, TRBD1, cannot be checked with no DNA. The CDR3 is 14 residues long. Germline loops: CDR1 SEHNR, CDR2 FQNEAQ (reference sequence).

This chain connects TRBV20-1 to TRBJ1-1; TCRdb picks TRBD1, but there is no DNA to check that call. Germline V gene data show CDR1 as DFQATT and CDR2 as SNEGSKA (reference sequence). This CDR3 is 14 amino acids long. CDR3 sequence reads: CSASLQGMNTEAFF.

The V and J genes are TRBV6-1 and TRBJ1-2; with no DNA, the TCRdb D assignment of TRBD1 cannot be verified. CDR1 and CDR2 from the germline V gene are MNHNS and SASEGT. The CDR3 is 15 amino acids. CDR3 sequence reads: CASSDRTGANYGYTF.

V and J are TRBV28 and TRBJ2-2; the D call of TRBD2 rests on TCRdb alone, since no DNA is present to check it. Germline-derived CDR1 and CDR2 are MDHEN and SYDVKM. The CDR3 is made up of 17 amino acids. CDR3 sequence: CASSLSGGGLNTGELFF.

V is TRBV30 and J is TRBJ2-3. This CDR3 is 14 amino acids long. CDR1 is GTSNPN, CDR2 SVGIG, per germline (reference sequence). The CDR3 region is CAWSELSSTDTQYF.

CDR3 loop: CSARTGPAKNIQYF. This chain links TRBV20-1 with TRBJ2-4; TCRdb's D call, TRBD1, is unchecked because there is no DNA. Germline V gives CDR1 DFQATT, CDR2 SNEGSKA (reference sequence). This CDR3 has 14 residues.

This clonotype is medium-sized by frequency. The V and J genes are TRBV11-2 and TRBJ2-3. CDR1 and CDR2 from the germline V gene are SGHAT and FQNNGV. The CDR3 contains 14 residues. CDR3 in amino acids: CASSSLGGTDTQYF.

The rearrangement uses TRBV11-2 and TRBJ2-7; TCRdb names TRBD1, which stays unverified in the absence of DNA. This CDR3 region has 15 residues. Germline V lookup: CDR1 SGHAT, CDR2 FQNNGV. The chain's CDR3 is CASSDTGGRYYEQYF.

The chain carries TRBV20-1 and TRBJ2-7. Germline V gene data show CDR1 as DFQATT and CDR2 as SNEGSKA (reference sequence). This CDR3 has 11 residues. CDR3 in amino acids: CSARRDYEQYF.

V gene TRBV6-1 combines with J gene TRBJ2-3; the TRBD1 assignment by TCRdb is unverifiable without DNA. CDR1 is MNHNS, CDR2 SASEGT, per germline. The CDR3 extends over 15 amino acids. The CDR3 loop is CASRLRGVGTDTQYF.

The chain employs TRBV5-4 and TRBJ2-7; TCRdb reports TRBD1, a call that lacks DNA to check it against. Looked up from germline, CDR1 is SGHNT and CDR2 is YYREEE (reference sequence). The CDR3 is 13 amino acids. CDR3: CASSLGGNYEQYF.

The rearrangement links TRBV20-1 to TRBJ2-7; TCRdb's D call of TRBD2 is untestable without DNA. The germline gives CDR1 DFQATT, CDR2 SNEGSKA (reference sequence). The CDR3 has 17 amino acids. The chain's CDR3 is CSARVRPETSGNYEQYF.

CDR3 sequence reads: CASSLVSAYEQYF. V and J are TRBV7-8 and TRBJ2-7. Germline values: CDR1 SGHVS, CDR2 FQNEAQ. The CDR3 sequence is 13 residues long. The full variable domain, its missing parts supplied by reference TRBV7-8 and TRBJ2-7, is GAGVSQSPRYKVAKRGQDVALRCDPISGHVSLFWYQQALGQGPEFLTYFQNEAQLDKSGLPSDRFFAERPEGSVSTLKIQRTQQEDSAVYLCASSLVSAYEQYFGPGTRLTVT.

This chain connects TRBV27 to TRBJ1-1. The CDR3 consists of 14 residues. The V gene's germline CDR1 is MNHEY and CDR2 SMNVEV (reference sequence). The CDR3 loop is CASSSRLMNTEAFF.

This CDR3 is CASSPGGEQYF. V usage is TRBV6-5 and J usage is TRBJ2-7; lacking DNA, the TRBD1 call made by TCRdb goes unchecked. Germline lookup yields CDR1 MNHEY and CDR2 SVGAGI. The CDR3 is made up of 11 amino acids.

This chain joins TRBV27 and TRBJ2-7; TCRdb gives TRBD1 as the D gene, but with no DNA this cannot be confirmed. This CDR3 is built from 16 residues. In germline, CDR1 is MNHEY, CDR2 SMNVEV (reference sequence). The CDR3 is CASSFRIGTGRYEQYF.

The chain carries TRBV7-9 and TRBJ1-1. Per the germline V gene, CDR1 is SEHNR and CDR2 is FQNEAQ (reference sequence). This CDR3 comprises 15 residues. This chain's CDR3 is CASSLLPRGNTEAFF.

The genes are TRBV20-1 and TRBJ1-2. CDR1 is DFQATT, CDR2 SNEGSKA, per germline (reference sequence). The CDR3 length is 13 residues. Here the CDR3 reads CSHLSQDSYGYTF.